This T cell receptor (beta chain) was retrieved from a study of cytomegalovirus exposure and HLA in healthy donors. Across the whole study: Researchers previously reported finding roughly 120 million unique TCR beta sequences from roughly 170 million T cells. General study findings and limits: Most TCR sequences proved rare, with some public TCRs found in many donors. Clonal expansion was found to be greater in HLA-associated TCR beta chains than in equally common others in a later analysis. In a later analysis, about 17,000 TCR beta sequences were associated with HLA alleles at 0.05 false discovery rate.

Trimming took 3 bases from V and 4 from J, leaving 16 bases between them. Germline assignment: CDR1 SGHTA and CDR2 FQGNSA. The CDR3 spans 16 residues. PCR was performed using 60 Vbeta and 13 Jbeta primers. Repertoires were generated with immunoSEQ multiplex PCR, while TCRdb's copy carries only in-frame clones and drops some. The sample carries 200,000 to 250,000 clones, 82% recorded once. This clone was seen once. Its specificity is unknown. V is TRBV7-2 and J is TRBJ1-3, with D possibly being TRBD1 (5 bases). Material: PBMCs. The TCR was taken from a woman in her thirties or forties in good health and CMV-seropositive. The CDR3 sequence is CASSFMGGSQGNTIYF. CDR3 nucleotides: TGTGCCAGCAGCTTTATGGGGGGATCGCAAGGAAACACCATATATTTT.